The rows below give T cell receptor beta chains drawn from one sample of a study of T cell clonotyping in hematopoietic cell transplantation. Profiling relied on immunoSEQ multiplex PCR, and the TCRdb table lists in-frame clones only, not all of them. This sample has about 8,000 clones; approximately 80% occur once, and the top ten carry approximately 5%. The starting material was peripheral blood mononuclear cells, obtained 180 days after allogeneic stem cell transplant. Every receptor here comes from a female patient aged 50 to 60 who had an allogeneic stem cell transplant from an unrelated donor, so the T cells may come from the graft donor. Some clones in this sample may be carry-over from other donors' samples. CDR3s include the opening cysteine and the closing phenylalanine or tryptophan. D genes are given only for firm matches. Only some rows state a clone size, as once, few, many or a class for expanded clones.

V	size	J	D	DNA	CDR3
TRBV7-2	-	TRBJ2-1	-	TGTGCCAACAGCTGGGACGCCCGGAGAACTTACAATGAGCAGTTCTTC	CANSWDARRTYNEQFF
TRBV28	-	TRBJ1-2	-	TGTGCCAGCAGTCGGAACTATGGCTACACCTTC	CASSRNYGYTF
TRBV6-5	-	TRBJ2-7	TRBD1	TGTGCCAGCAGTCCCGGGACAGGCCCACTCCAGTACTTC	CASSPGTGPLQYF
TRBV28	-	TRBJ1-1	-	TGTGCCAGCAGCTTGGTACAGGGGAACACTGAAGCTTTCTTT	CASSLVQGNTEAFF
TRBV7-2	-	TRBJ2-7	TRBD2	TGTGCCAGCAGCTTTAGCGGGAACTCCTACGAGCAGTACTTC	CASSFSGNSYEQYF
TRBV4-1	-	TRBJ2-1	TRBD2	TGCGCCAGCAGCCAAGTTAGGACTAGCGCCCATGAGCAGTTCTTC	CASSQVRTSAHEQFF
TRBV19	once	TRBJ2-3	TRBD2	TGTGCCACCCAAAGGGATAGCGGGTTAGGTACAGATACGCAGTATTTT	CATQRDSGLGTDTQYF
TRBV29-1	-	TRBJ1-2	-	TGCAGCGTTAACAGCTATGGCTACACCTTC	CSVNSYGYTF
TRBV5-1	-	TRBJ2-5	TRBD1	TGCGCCAGCAGCTTGACAGGCGGACAGGGGGGACAAGAGACCCAGTACTTC	CASSLTGGQGGQETQYF
TRBV30	-	TRBJ1-2	-	TGTGCCTGGAGTGTACAGGCTCTCCTCACCTTC	CAWSVQALLTF
TRBV2	-	TRBJ1-4	-	TGTGCCAGCCGACCGACCACTGCGAATGAAAAACTGTTTTTT	CASRPTTANEKLFF
TRBV2	-	TRBJ2-3	TRBD2	TGTGCCAGCAGTGGTCGGGCGGGAGGCACAGATACGCAGTATTTT	CASSGRAGGTDTQYF
TRBV30	-	TRBJ1-3	-	TGTGCCTGGAGTGCGTTGAGGGCATCAGGAAACACCATATATTTT	CAWSALRASGNTIYF
TRBV30	-	TRBJ2-7	-	TGTGCCTGGAGCCGGGGGGCCCCTGGTTCAAACGAGCAGTACTTC	CAWSRGAPGSNEQYF
TRBV14	few	TRBJ2-2	TRBD2	TGTGCCAGCAGCCAAGTTAGTAGCGGGAGAGGCACCGGGGAGCTGTTTTTT	CASSQVSSGRGTGELFF
TRBV19	-	TRBJ1-1	TRBD1	TGTGCCAGTAGTATTGGGGACAGGGTCACTGAAGCTTTCTTT	CASSIGDRVTEAFF
TRBV19	-	TRBJ1-5	-	TGTGCCAGTAGTACCGGGACGTACGCGGTCCAGCCCCAGCATTTT	CASSTGTYAVQPQHF
TRBV2	-	TRBJ2-2	-	TGTGCCAGCAGAGAGCGTACGAACACCGGGGAGCTGTTTTTT	CASRERTNTGELFF
TRBV28	-	TRBJ1-2	-	TGTGCCAGCAGGATGTCACAGCCTAACTATGGCTACACCTTC	CASRMSQPNYGYTF
TRBV29-1	-	TRBJ2-2	-	TGCAGCGTTGAAGATCAGGGGAACACCGGGGAGCTGTTTTTT	CSVEDQGNTGELFF
TRBV9	-	TRBJ2-2	-	TGTGCCAGCAGCGCACAACAGAGCACCGGGGAGCTGTTTTTT	CASSAQQSTGELFF
TRBV27	-	TRBJ1-2	TRBD1	TGTGCCAGCAGTGGACGGACAGGGCGTTATGGCTACACCTTC	CASSGRTGRYGYTF
TRBV6-5	once	TRBJ1-4	-	TGTGCCAGCAGTTACTCAGGGGTCATTGAAAAACTGTTTTTT	CASSYSGVIEKLFF
TRBV25-1	-	TRBJ2-5	TRBD2	TGTGCCAGCGCTGTAGCTAGCGGGGCTCAAGAGACCCAGTACTTC	CASAVASGAQETQYF
TRBV5-1	once	TRBJ1-1	TRBD1	TGCGCCAGCAGGAGATCGGGACAGGGGATGAGCACTGAAGCTTTCTTT	CASRRSGQGMSTEAFF
TRBV19	-	TRBJ1-5	-	TGTGCCAGTAGTATGGGGGTTCAGCCCCAGCATTTT	CASSMGVQPQHF
TRBV9	-	TRBJ2-1	TRBD2	TGTGCCAGCAGCGTAGGATGGAGCGGGGGGGCCTACAATGAGCAGTTCTTC	CASSVGWSGGAYNEQFF
TRBV7-2	-	TRBJ2-3	TRBD2	TGTGCCAGCAGCTTAGAGGCGGGAGTAAAAGATACGCAGTATTTT	CASSLEAGVKDTQYF
TRBV27	-	TRBJ2-7	-	TGTGCCAGCAGTTTATCGAGTAGTCAGTTGGCCTACGAGCAGTACTTC	CASSLSSSQLAYEQYF